The sequence of this TCR beta chain was determined in a study of T cell repertoires in cytomegalovirus infection. The overall study: The public TCR beta signatures pointed to both CMV infection and matching HLA type.

General observations from the study: Dominating the ex vivo response were TCR beta clonotypes that were CMV-specific and HLA-C-restricted. There were carriers of CMV plus the relevant HLA, and cumulative public TCR beta family frequency identified them.

TCRdb itself ran the reads through MiXCR, one entry per CDR3 protein. The sample contains approximately 500,000 distinct CDR3 sequences, about 17% of which appear only once. To note about this clonotype: The antigen is undetermined.

This CDR3 spans 13 amino acids. J gave up 8 bases and V 6 bases, and 7 bases lay outside the gene matches. Per germline, CDR1 SNHLY and CDR2 FYNNEI. Sequencing was carried out using CD8+ T cells from PBMCs. This chain uses TRBV2 with TRBJ2-1, with 7 bases fitting TRBD2. The sequence was collected from a human donor in good health (CMV status not recorded). Some clones in this sample may be carry-over from other donors' samples. The DNA of the CDR3 is TGTGCCAGCAGAGTCCGGGGGGATTATGAGCAGTTCTTC. Translating it yields CASRVRGDYEQFF.